A single sample gave rise to the 21 T cell receptor beta chains below, sequenced in a study of blood T cell repertoires in COVID-19. The protocol was immunoSEQ multiplex PCR, while the TCRdb copy is restricted to in-frame clones and leaves out a portion. The sample records some 83,000 clones, less than 90% being singletons. What was sequenced was peripheral blood. These receptors were collected from a man at least 80 years old in a cohort sampled during active COVID-19.

The count of this clone is one. J is TRBJ2-1 and V is TRBV24-1; 9 bases line up with TRBD1. CDR1 is KGHDR and CDR2 is SFDVKD in the germline V gene. With 4 bases clipped from V and 7 bases from J, the junction kept 10 bases outside the gene matches. CDR3 length: 16 amino acids. CDR3 nucleotide sequence: TGTGCCACCAGTGAGTTCACCGGGACAGGGAAGAATGAGCAGTTCTTC. This codes for CATSEFTGTGKNEQFF.

CDR3 bases: TGCGCCAGCAGCCAAGATGGGGACAGGGGGCTTGGCTACACCTTC. It specifies CASSQDGDRGLGYTF. This chain links TRBV4-3 with TRBJ1-2; 12 positions match TRBD1. Germline V CDR1 and CDR2: LGHNA, YSLEER. The CDR3 is 15 residues long. V shed 0 bases and J 7 bases; nucleotides not matched to a gene: 3.

This clone has a handful of counts. The chain combines TRBV3-1 (or the pseudogene TRBV3-2) with TRBJ2-1; D is perhaps TRBD2 (7 bases). Germline V gene lookup returns CDR1 LGHDT and CDR2 YNNKEL (reference sequence). The CDR3 spans 16 residues. V gave up 4 bases and J gave up 9 bases, with 22 bases separating them. The CDR3 is CASSPFWGGARSEQFF. In DNA form, the CDR3 reads TGTGCCAGCAGCCCTTTTTGGGGGGGGGCCCGTAGTGAGCAGTTCTTC.

This clone was recorded only once. The V gene is TRBV3-1 (or the pseudogene TRBV3-2), the J gene TRBJ1-1; D gene unclear. V was cut by 4 bases and J by 1 base, with 13 bases left in between. This CDR3 contains 15 residues. The germline gives CDR1 LGHDT, CDR2 YNNKEL (reference sequence). The CDR3 nucleotides read TGTGCCAGCAGCCCCCGTAGAGCGTCGAACACTGAAGCTTTCTTT. Encoded protein: CASSPRRASNTEAFF.

The chain employs TRBV4-1 and TRBJ2-5; TRBD2 aligns across 13 bases. This CDR3 has 18 residues. The J segment lost 6 bases and the V segment lost 0 bases, leaving 10 bases of the junction unmatched. In germline, CDR1 is MGHRA, CDR2 YSYEKL. CDR3 residues: CASSQEGLAGPAGKTQYF. CDR3 nucleotide sequence: TGCGCCAGCAGCCAAGAGGGACTAGCGGGGCCCGCTGGGAAGACCCAGTACTTC.

The chain employs TRBV6-1 and TRBJ1-3, with D possibly matching TRBD1 (5 bases). The CDR3 is 14 amino acids. Germline assignment: CDR1 MNHNS and CDR2 SASEGT. The V and J ends lost 8 bases and 0 bases respectively, with 11 bases between them. CDR3 sequence reads: CASDDSLSGNTIYF. The CDR3 DNA follows: TGTGCCAGCGACGACAGCCTCTCTGGAAACACCATATATTTT.

This clone was observed a handful of times. The chain employs TRBV5-1 and TRBJ2-5; 13 positions match TRBD2. The CDR3 length is 16 residues. Per germline, CDR1 SGHRS and CDR2 YFSETQ. V was clipped by 4 bases and J by 5 bases; unmatched bases: 8. As DNA, the CDR3 is TGCGCCAGCAGCCAGAGACTAGCGGGGGGCGGGGAGACCCAGTACTTC. Translating gives CASSQRLAGGGETQYF.

This rearrangement joins TRBV11-1 to TRBJ2-5; D possibly corresponds to TRBD1 (6 bases). Per the germline V gene, CDR1 is SGHAT and CDR2 is FQDESV (reference sequence). V gave up 5 bases and J gave up 7 bases, with 17 bases separating them. The CDR3 consists of 14 residues. The CDR3 sequence is CASSPRTVERTQYF. DNA for the CDR3: TGTGCCAGCAGCCCGCGGACAGTAGAAAGGACCCAGTACTTC.

CDR3: CASSVAGGITGELFF. For the CDR3, the DNA is TGTGCCAGCAGCGTAGCGGGGGGGATCACCGGGGAGCTGTTTTTT. V and J are TRBV9 and TRBJ2-2; 8 bases line up with TRBD2. This CDR3 has 15 amino acids. The ends lost 0 bases at V and 4 bases at J; junction bases unmatched: 2. Germline V lookup: CDR1 SGDLS, CDR2 YYNGEE.

This rearrangement joins TRBV5-6 to TRBJ2-7; 8 positions match TRBD1. CDR1 is SGHDT and CDR2 is YYEEEE in the germline V gene. J was trimmed by 3 bases and V by 3 bases; bases with no gene match: 5. CDR3 size: 14 residues. CDR3 region: CASSSRTGNYEQYF. CDR3 bases: TGTGCCAGCAGCTCACGGACAGGGAACTACGAGCAGTACTTC. Looking up the rest from reference TRBV5-6 and TRBJ2-7 gives the full variable domain: DAGVTQSPTHLIKTRGQQVTLRCSPKSGHDTVSWYQQALGQGPQFIFQYYEEEERQRGNFPDRFSGHQFPNYSSELNVNALLLGDSALYLCASSSRTGNYEQYFGPGTRLTVT.

The rearrangement joins TRBV4-1 to TRBJ2-7; D gene ambiguous. Germline V lookup: CDR1 MGHRA, CDR2 YSYEKL. The CDR3 spans 16 residues. V was pared by 1 base and J by 1 base, with 14 bases between. CDR3 DNA sequence: TGCGCCAGCAGCCAAGTAAGTTCCAGGTTGTCCTACGAGCAGTACTTC. It yields the protein CASSQVSSRLSYEQYF.

This CDR3 is CASSVVPVPKGGGANVLTF. CDR3 coding DNA: TGTGCCAGCAGCGTAGTCCCAGTCCCTAAAGGGGGAGGGGCCAACGTCCTGACTTTC. This sequence joins TRBV9 and TRBJ2-6; D might be TRBD1 (6 bases). The CDR3 covers 19 residues. Germline CDR1 reads SGDLS; CDR2 reads YYNGEE. Trimming removed 0 bases at V and 4 bases at J, with 20 bases between.

V usage is TRBV5-4 and J usage is TRBJ2-3; D is undetermined. This CDR3 spans 13 amino acids. V was trimmed by 5 bases and J by 2 bases, leaving 9 bases between them. Looked up from germline, CDR1 is SGHNT and CDR2 is YYREEE (reference sequence). The CDR3 loop reads CASRQKPTDTQYF. The CDR3 coding sequence is TGTGCCAGCAGACAAAAACCCACAGATACGCAGTATTTT.

The CDR3 loop reads CASSQAGTGGRELFF. The CDR3 DNA reads as TGTGCCAGCAGCCAGGCCGGGACAGGGGGCCGGGAGCTGTTTTTT. The chain couples TRBV3-1 (or the pseudogene TRBV3-2) to TRBJ2-2, with TRBD1 identical over 12 bases. After removal of 3 bases from V and 9 bases from J, the junction contained 5 bases not matched to a gene. Germline CDR1 reads LGHDT; CDR2 reads YNNKEL (reference sequence). The CDR3 has 15 amino acids.

The chain joins TRBV7-2 to TRBJ2-1; TRBD1 might be the D (6 bases). V was shortened by 1 base and J by 2 bases, with 9 bases between the two germline ends. Germline V gives CDR1 SGHTA, CDR2 FQGNSA. There are 15 residues in the CDR3. The CDR3 loop reads CASSLGTEAYNEQFF. The CDR3 DNA sequence: TGTGCCAGCAGCTTAGGGACAGAGGCCTACAATGAGCAGTTCTTC.

The genes are TRBV5-1 and TRBJ2-7; D might be TRBD1 (5 bases). CDR1 SGHRS and CDR2 YFSETQ come from the germline V gene. CDR3 length: 15 residues. The V and J ends lost 5 bases and 0 bases respectively, with 15 bases between them. The CDR3 nucleotides are TGCGCCAGCAGTTATGACCGACAGAGCTCCTACGAGCAGTACTTC. This gives the protein CASSYDRQSSYEQYF. The variable domain in full, completed from reference TRBV5-1 and TRBJ2-7, reads KAGVTQTPRYLIKTRGQQVTLSCSPISGHRSVSWYQQTPGQGLQFLFEYFSETQRNKGNFPGRFSGRQFSNSRSEMNVSTLELGDSALYLCASSYDRQSSYEQYFGPGTRLTVT.

This clone was counted a single time. The chain uses TRBV27 and TRBJ2-3, with TRBD1 matching 7 bases. The CDR3 sequence is 15 residues long. Germline V gene sequence: CDR1 MNHEY, CDR2 SMNVEV (reference sequence). Unmatched junction bases numbered 7, after V lost 5 bases and J lost 2 bases. The CDR3 protein is CASSAWDRNTDTQYF. CDR3 bases: TGTGCCAGCAGTGCTTGGGACAGAAACACAGATACGCAGTATTTT.

The chain joins TRBV20-1 to TRBJ2-1; the match to TRBD1 covers 9 bases. Trimming at V came to 3 bases and at J to 8 bases, leaving 11 bases not matched to a gene. This CDR3 has 15 residues. Per germline, CDR1 DFQATT and CDR2 SNEGSKA (reference sequence). CDR3 amino acids: CSASVVQGAADEQFF. CDR3 sequence (DNA): TGCAGTGCTAGTGTGGTACAGGGGGCGGCCGATGAGCAGTTCTTC.

The V gene is TRBV19, the J gene TRBJ2-1; 15 bases map to TRBD2. The ends lost 4 bases at V and 7 bases at J; junction bases unmatched: 8. Looked up from germline, CDR1 is LNHDA and CDR2 is SQIVND (reference sequence). The CDR3 is made up of 17 amino acids. The CDR3 coding sequence is TGTGCCAGTAGTACCGGGACTAGCGGGGGGTCGAGGAATGAGCAGTTCTTC. Its protein product is CASSTGTSGGSRNEQFF.

The V and J genes are TRBV29-1 and TRBJ1-4; D may be TRBD1 (6 bases). The CDR3 is 12 amino acids. CDR1 is SQVTM, CDR2 ANQGSEA, per germline. Trimming stripped 6 bases from V and 6 bases from J, with 11 bases between. The CDR3, as DNA: TGCAGCGTCCTTGCAGGGGATGAAAAACTGTTTTTT. Protein sequence: CSVLAGDEKLFF.

The chain uses TRBV27 and TRBJ1-2; TRBD1 agrees at 9 bases. This CDR3 is 14 amino acids long. CDR1 is MNHEY and CDR2 is SMNVEV in the germline V gene (reference sequence). V lost 3 bases, J lost 4 bases, and 3 bases stayed unmatched. In DNA form, the CDR3 reads TGTGCCAGCAGTTTTAGGGACAGGGCCTATGGCTACACCTTC. Translating gives CASSFRDRAYGYTF.